The 21 T cell receptor beta chains presented below share a single source sample, sequenced in a study of blood T cell repertoires in COVID-19. Profiling relied on immunoSEQ multiplex PCR, and the TCRdb table lists in-frame clones only, not all of them. The data show 150,000 or so clones, around 90% seen once. The sample was peripheral blood. Receptor source: a woman aged 50 to 60 with acute or convalescent COVID-19.

The chain recombines TRBV30 with TRBJ2-7; D possibly corresponds to TRBD1 (6 bases). CDR1 GTSNPN and CDR2 SVGIG come from the germline V gene (reference sequence). The CDR3 runs to 11 residues. V shed 4 bases and J shed 4 bases, with 8 bases lying between them. Here the CDR3 DNA reads TGTGCCTGGACGCAGGGGTACGAGCAGTACTTC. Protein sequence: CAWTQGYEQYF.

The J gene is TRBJ2-1, the V gene TRBV18; D is ambiguous. Germline loops: CDR1 KGHSH, CDR2 LQKENI. V gave up 8 bases and J gave up 6 bases, with 14 bases separating them. The CDR3 covers 13 residues. The CDR3 sequence is CASVLTLGNEQFF. DNA of the CDR3: TGTGCCAGCGTCCTGACTCTCGGCAATGAGCAGTTCTTC.

The V gene is TRBV7-2, the J gene TRBJ1-5; D not certain. V dropped 5 bases and J dropped 0 bases, with 5 bases sitting between them. The CDR3 totals 13 residues. Germline V CDR1 and CDR2: SGHTA, FQGNSA. The CDR3 sequence is CASSSDSNQPQHF. CDR3 nucleotides: TGTGCCAGCAGCAGCGATAGCAATCAGCCCCAGCATTTT.

V is TRBV19 and J is TRBJ1-6, with 7 positions matching TRBD1. With V trimmed by 4 bases and J by 8 bases, 5 bases remained unmatched. CDR3 length equals 14 residues. CDR1 is LNHDA, CDR2 SQIVND, per germline (reference sequence). CDR3 amino acids: CASSTRQGDSPLHF. CDR3 DNA: TGTGCCAGTAGTACCAGACAGGGCGATTCACCCCTCCACTTT.

The CDR3 protein is CASSLIPTSTDTQYF. Written as DNA, the CDR3 is TGTGCCAGCAGCTTAATCCCTACTAGCACAGATACGCAGTATTTT. This rearrangement joins TRBV7-3 to TRBJ2-3; D is undetermined. Per germline, CDR1 SGHTA and CDR2 FQGTGA. The CDR3 spans 15 residues. The V end lost 1 base, the J end lost 0 bases, and 8 bases lay between the germline ends.

The chain uses TRBV3-1 (or the pseudogene TRBV3-2) and TRBJ2-2; TRBD1 is a possible D gene (6 bases). The germline CDR1 and CDR2 sequences are LGHDT and YNNKEL (reference sequence). With 4 bases removed from V and 5 bases from J, the gap between germline ends came to 14 bases. The CDR3 spans 15 residues. The CDR3 region is CASSLGTIRTGELFF. The DNA for the CDR3 is TGTGCCAGCAGCCTTGGGACAATTCGGACCGGGGAGCTGTTTTTT.

This chain uses TRBV19 with TRBJ1-6; TRBD1 matches at 8 bases. The junction had 9 bases not matched to a gene; V was cut back by 9 bases and J by 5 bases. CDR3 length: 15 residues. CDR1 LNHDA and CDR2 SQIVND come from the germline V gene (reference sequence). The CDR3 DNA reads as TGTGCCAGCTCACTCCGACAGGGGAATAATTCACCCCTCCACTTT. Translated, it gives CASSLRQGNNSPLHF.

The rearrangement links TRBV5-1 to TRBJ1-5; D is ambiguous. This CDR3 is built from 14 residues. The V end lost 0 bases, the J end lost 3 bases, and 7 bases lay between the germline ends. The V gene's germline CDR1 is SGHRS and CDR2 YFSETQ. The CDR3 nucleotides are TGCGCCAGCAGCTTGGACAGCCCCAATCAGCCCCAGCATTTT. Translated: CASSLDSPNQPQHF.

This chain links TRBV6-5 with TRBJ2-1; 10 bases are a match to TRBD2. V was clipped by 2 bases and J by 1 base; unmatched bases: 2. The length of the CDR3 is 16 residues. Germline lookup yields CDR1 MNHEY and CDR2 SVGAGI. The CDR3 DNA sequence: TGTGCCAGCAGTTACCCAGCGGGAGGGTCCTACAATGAGCAGTTCTTC. It specifies CASSYPAGGSYNEQFF.

CDR3 DNA sequence: TGCAGCGTGACGGGTTCTGGGGCCAACGTCCTGACTTTC. This codes for CSVTGSGANVLTF. The chain employs TRBV29-1 and TRBJ2-6; D gene unclear. This CDR3 has 13 amino acids. Per the germline V gene, CDR1 is SQVTM and CDR2 is ANQGSEA. V lost 6 bases and J 1 base, leaving 7 bases between the germline ends.

The J gene is TRBJ1-1, the V gene TRBV29-1, with 8 bases aligning to TRBD1. Germline CDR1 and CDR2: SQVTM and ANQGSEA. This CDR3 spans 12 amino acids. Unmatched junction bases numbered 10, after V lost 5 bases and J lost 11 bases. CDR3 DNA sequence: TGCAGCGTTCCTGGGACAGGTCCTCGGGCTTTCTTT. Encoded protein: CSVPGTGPRAFF.

This rearrangement joins TRBV11-2 to TRBJ2-5, with 7 bases lining up with TRBD1. The germline gives CDR1 SGHAT, CDR2 FQNNGV. Trimming cost V 8 bases and J 0 bases; bases outside gene matches: 6. This CDR3 spans 14 amino acids. CDR3 region: CASGRDSHQETQYF. As DNA, the CDR3 is TGTGCCAGCGGCCGGGACAGCCACCAAGAGACCCAGTACTTC.

The CDR3 protein is CASSKEKAGTTNTEAFF. CDR3 DNA sequence: TGTGCCAGCAGCAAAGAGAAAGCCGGGACAACGAACACTGAAGCTTTCTTT. V usage is TRBV21-1 and J usage is TRBJ1-1; the table names TRBD1, a call not compared with the DNA. TRBV21-1 is classified as a pseudogene. This CDR3 has 17 residues.

The V gene is TRBV4-2, the J gene TRBJ1-6, with a weak D call TRBD1 (6 bases). CDR3 length: 15 amino acids. Deletions cut 0 bases from V and 8 bases from J, with 11 bases between. The germline V gene encodes CDR1 LGHNA and CDR2 YNFKEQ. CDR3 sequence: CASSQDLPGDSPLHF. The DNA of the CDR3 is TGTGCCAGCAGCCAAGATTTGCCAGGGGATTCACCCCTCCACTTT.

This chain uses TRBV11-3 with TRBJ1-1; the D is unclear. Trimming removed 1 base from V and 1 base from J, with 10 bases in between. The CDR3 spans 15 residues. CDR1 is SGHNT and CDR2 is YENEEA in the germline V gene. The CDR3 reads CASSLASGRNTEAFF. The CDR3, as DNA: TGTGCCAGCAGCTTAGCATCCGGGAGGAACACTGAAGCTTTCTTT. The full variable domain, in which reference TRBV11-3 and TRBJ1-1 provide the parts outside the CDR3, is EAGVVQSPRYKIIEKKQPVAFWCNPISGHNTLYWYLQNLGQGPELLIRYENEEAVDDSQLPKDRFSAERLKGVDSTLKIQPAELGDSAVYLCASSLASGRNTEAFFGQGTRLTVV.

Only one count was recorded for this clone. The chain joins TRBV4-1 to TRBJ1-5; possibly TRBD1 for D (6 bases). The CDR3 contains 15 residues. Germline V gene lookup returns CDR1 MGHRA and CDR2 YSYEKL. The V end was cut by 4 bases, the J end by 7 bases, with 17 bases between. CDR3 DNA: TGCGCCAGCAGCCCCGACGGGGGGGGCACCCAGCCCCAGCATTTT. Protein product: CASSPDGGGTQPQHF.

As regards this clone: A much larger clone lies one base from this, so it may be a read error. CDR3 coding DNA: TGTGCCAGCAGCGCCGGGACAGGGGTCTATGGCTACACCTTC. Protein product: CASSAGTGVYGYTF. The chain joins TRBV6-5 to TRBJ1-2, with 10 bases lining up with TRBD1. The CDR3 spans 14 residues. Trimming cost V 6 bases and J 4 bases; bases outside gene matches: 5. Germline lookup yields CDR1 MNHEY and CDR2 SVGAGI.

This clone was recorded a few times. The chain uses TRBV7-9 and TRBJ1-2; 8 bases line up with TRBD1. CDR3 length: 13 amino acids. Germline trimming cut 5 bases from V and 3 bases from J; bases unmatched to any gene: 2. Germline V gene lookup returns CDR1 SEHNR and CDR2 FQNEAQ (reference sequence). The CDR3 here is CASSGQGYYGYTF. The CDR3 DNA reads TGTGCCAGCAGCGGACAGGGATACTATGGCTACACCTTC.

The V call is TRBV19, the J call TRBJ1-5; D ambiguous. The CDR3 extends over 13 amino acids. Looked up from germline, CDR1 is LNHDA and CDR2 is SQIVND (reference sequence). V was shortened by 5 bases and J by 5 bases, with 10 bases between the two germline ends. DNA of the CDR3: TGTGCCAGTAGTTCACAGTCCGATCAGCCCCAGCATTTT. Protein sequence: CASSSQSDQPQHF.

This clone appeared once. The V and J genes are TRBV4-2 and TRBJ1-1; D gene unclear. CDR3 length: 17 residues. Deletions cut 2 bases from V and 5 bases from J, with 21 bases between. CDR1 and CDR2 from the germline V gene are LGHNA and YNFKEQ. CDR3 nucleotide sequence: TGTGCCAGCAGCCAACTATTTCCGGGAGGGCTCTGGACTGAAGCTTTCTTT. Protein: CASSQLFPGGLWTEAFF.

This chain joins TRBV7-3 and TRBJ1-6; D remains ambiguous. The germline gives CDR1 SGHTA, CDR2 FQGTGA. This CDR3 comprises 14 residues. Trimming took off 0 bases at V and 6 bases at J, with 6 bases between the two ends. Here the CDR3 DNA reads TGTGCCAGCAGCTTAACTCAGTTTAATTCACCCCTCCACTTT. Protein product: CASSLTQFNSPLHF.